These 3 T cell receptor beta chains came from one sample sequenced in a study of technical replicates of blood from a handful of donors. Sequencing used immunoSEQ multiplex PCR; TCRdb keeps in-frame clones, though not all of them. The sample lists over 55,000 clones, approximately 94% occurring once. Sequenced material: PBMCs. The receptors shown here come from a human donor in good health. Some clones in this sample may be carry-over from other donors' samples.

This clone has a single count. CDR3 protein: CASSFLTGSYNEQFF. In DNA, the CDR3 is TGTGCCAGCAGCTTCCTGACTGGATCGTACAATGAGCAGTTCTTC. The chain recombines TRBV11-2 with TRBJ2-1; no firm D call. The germline CDR1 and CDR2 sequences are SGHAT and FQNNGV. This CDR3 has 15 residues. Trimming shortened V by 3 bases and J by 4 bases, and 13 bases separated the two germline ends. The variable domain in full, with the rest retrieved from reference TRBV11-2 and TRBJ2-1, is EAGVAQSPRYKIIEKRQSVAFWCNPISGHATLYWYQQILGQGPKLLIQFQNNGVVDDSQLPKDRFSAERLKGVDSTLKIQPAKLEDSAVYLCASSFLTGSYNEQFFGPGTRLTVL.

This chain connects TRBV6-1 to TRBJ1-6, with 7 bases that match TRBD1. The V gene end was trimmed by 2 bases and the J gene end by 4 bases; junction bases not matched to a gene: 2. The CDR3 extends over 15 amino acids. Germline loops: CDR1 MNHNS, CDR2 SASEGT. In nucleotides, the CDR3 is TGTGCCAGCAGTGAATGGGGACAGTATAATTCACCCCTCCACTTT. Translating gives CASSEWGQYNSPLHF.

The chain combines TRBV30 with TRBJ1-5, with unresolved D. In germline, CDR1 is GTSNPN, CDR2 SVGIG (reference sequence). The CDR3 sequence is 13 residues long. V was trimmed by 5 bases and J by 2 bases, leaving 10 bases between them. This CDR3 is CAWGLGGNQPQHF. The CDR3 coding sequence is TGTGCCTGGGGGTTGGGAGGCAATCAGCCCCAGCATTTT.